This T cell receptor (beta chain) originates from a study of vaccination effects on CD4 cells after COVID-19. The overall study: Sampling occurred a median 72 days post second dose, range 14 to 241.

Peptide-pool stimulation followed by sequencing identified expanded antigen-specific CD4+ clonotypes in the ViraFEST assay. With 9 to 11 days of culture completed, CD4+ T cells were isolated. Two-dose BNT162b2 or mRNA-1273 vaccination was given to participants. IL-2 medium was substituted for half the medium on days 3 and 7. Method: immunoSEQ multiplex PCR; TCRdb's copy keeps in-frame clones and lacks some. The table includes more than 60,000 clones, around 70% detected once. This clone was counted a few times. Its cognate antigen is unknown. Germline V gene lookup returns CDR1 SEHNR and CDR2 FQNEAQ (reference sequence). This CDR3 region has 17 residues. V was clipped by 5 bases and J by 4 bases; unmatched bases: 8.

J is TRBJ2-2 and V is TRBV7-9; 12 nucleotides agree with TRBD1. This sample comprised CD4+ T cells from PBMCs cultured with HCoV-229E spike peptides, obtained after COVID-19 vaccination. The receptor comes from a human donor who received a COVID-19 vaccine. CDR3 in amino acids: CASSGRGQGAPTGELFF. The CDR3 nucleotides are TGTGCCAGCAGCGGACGGGGACAGGGGGCGCCCACCGGGGAGCTGTTTTTT.